This TCR beta chain was identified in a study of monozygotic twins with inflammatory bowel disease. Study-wide results and caveats: IBD patients share fewer clonotypes with other people than healthy twins do, especially with disease activity.

A remark on this clonotype: Its antigen is as yet unknown.

Germline CDR1 is SGDLS and CDR2 is YYNGEE. The CDR3 sequence is 17 residues long. Reanalyzing the 5' RACE reads, TCRdb keeps one entry per CDR3 protein, without DNA. The sample table sets out 300,000 to 400,000 distinct CDR3 sequences. V gene TRBV9 combines with J gene TRBJ2-1; TCRdb selects TRBD2, and the lack of DNA leaves this call unchecked. The clonotype originates from a human donor with ulcerative colitis or Crohn's disease, or a healthy co-twin of an affected twin (not recorded which). The sample taken for sequencing was blood. The CDR3: CASSVGSSGRGYNEQFF. Supplemented by reference TRBV9 and TRBJ2-1, the full variable domain reads DSGVTQTPKHLITATGQRVTLRCSPRSGDLSVYWYQQSLDQGLQFLIQYYNGEERAKGNILERFSAQQFPDLHSELNLSSLELGDSALYFCASSVGSSGRGYNEQFFGPGTRLTVL.